This is a list of T cell receptor beta chains from one sample in a study of CD8+CD57+ T cells in acquired aplastic anemia. TCRdb reprocessed the reads with MiXCR, giving one entry per CDR3 protein. Of about half a million distinct CDR3 sequences in the sample, around 32% were seen once. Sequencing used sorted CD4+, CD8+, or CD8+CD57+ T cells (not recorded which) from PBMCs. Every receptor here comes from a human donor with aplastic anemia. The CDR3 runs from the conserved cysteine through the conserved F or W. Each record gives: clone size, V gene, D gene, J gene, CDR3 DNA, CDR3 protein. D genes are given only for firm matches. Some rows mark clone size as missing; the rest say once, few, many or name a class of expanded clone.

abundance: once; v_gene: TRBV10-1; d_gene: .; j_gene: TRBJ2-5; CDR3nt: TGCGCCAGCAGTGAGGGGGTTCGAGAGACCCAGTACTTC; CDR3aa: CASSEGVRETQYF
abundance: .; v_gene: TRBV13; d_gene: .; j_gene: TRBJ1-2; CDR3nt: TGTGCCAGCAGCCAAGATAAGGACCGGCGGGGCTACACCTTC; CDR3aa: CASSQDKDRRGYTF
abundance: .; v_gene: TRBV3-1; d_gene: .; j_gene: TRBJ1-2; CDR3nt: TGTGCCAGCAGCCAAGAGGGGGGGCATTATGGCTACACCTTC; CDR3aa: CASSQEGGHYGYTF
abundance: many; v_gene: TRBV19; d_gene: .; j_gene: TRBJ1-2; CDR3nt: TGTGCCAGTAGTATAGACAGGTGGGACGGCTACACCTTC; CDR3aa: CASSIDRWDGYTF
abundance: many; v_gene: TRBV15; d_gene: .; j_gene: TRBJ2-1; CDR3nt: TGTGCCACCAGCAGAGGTGGTGGTGGGGCCTACAATGAGCAGTTCTTC; CDR3aa: CATSRGGGGAYNEQFF
abundance: .; v_gene: TRBV6-1; d_gene: .; j_gene: TRBJ1-4; CDR3nt: TGTGCCAGCAGCGGACCTGGGGCATATGGGGCTGAAAAACTGTTTTTT; CDR3aa: CASSGPGAYGAEKLFF
abundance: .; v_gene: TRBV6-5; d_gene: .; j_gene: TRBJ1-5; CDR3nt: TGTGCCAGCAGTTTAGGATTAGGGGACAATCAGCCCCAGCATTTT; CDR3aa: CASSLGLGDNQPQHF
abundance: many; v_gene: TRBV7-6; d_gene: .; j_gene: TRBJ1-3; CDR3nt: TGTGCCCTAATATATGGGAACACCATATATTTT; CDR3aa: CALIYGNTIYF
abundance: few; v_gene: TRBV28; d_gene: TRBD2; j_gene: TRBJ2-7; CDR3nt: TGTGCCAGCAGTTTAGGGGGGGACGCCGATTCCTACGAGCAGTACTTC; CDR3aa: CASSLGGDADSYEQYF
abundance: many; v_gene: TRBV7-2; d_gene: .; j_gene: TRBJ1-1; CDR3nt: TGTGCCAGCAGCCCGGGAACGAACACTGAAGCTTTCTTT; CDR3aa: CASSPGTNTEAFF
abundance: many; v_gene: TRBV20-1; d_gene: .; j_gene: TRBJ1-2; CDR3nt: TGCAGTGCTAGAGATTCAACGCGGGCAGGCCGAGGCTACACCTTC; CDR3aa: CSARDSTRAGRGYTF
abundance: .; v_gene: TRBV12-3/TRBV12-4; d_gene: TRBD1; j_gene: TRBJ2-1; CDR3nt: TGTGCCAGCATCACGGGTGGGACAGGGGACAATGAGCAGTTCTTC; CDR3aa: CASITGGTGDNEQFF
abundance: .; v_gene: TRBV6-5; d_gene: .; j_gene: TRBJ1-1; CDR3nt: TGTGCCAGCAGTTACTCGGGACGACCCACTGAAGCTTTCTTT; CDR3aa: CASSYSGRPTEAFF
abundance: many; v_gene: TRBV10-2; d_gene: .; j_gene: TRBJ1-1; CDR3nt: TGCGCCAGCAGTGAGTCTAGACAGCCTAGCAGCACTGAAGCTTTCTTT; CDR3aa: CASSESRQPSSTEAFF
abundance: .; v_gene: TRBV19; d_gene: .; j_gene: TRBJ2-4; CDR3nt: TGTGCCAGTAGTATAGGACATAGCGTAGCCAAAAACATTCAGTACTTC; CDR3aa: CASSIGHSVAKNIQYF
abundance: .; v_gene: TRBV11-2; d_gene: .; j_gene: TRBJ1-5; CDR3nt: TGTGCCAGCAGCTTAGATTTGGGGGGGAAGGGAGGAGTTGTGGGCAATCAGCCCCAGCATTTT; CDR3aa: CASSLDLGGKGGVVGNQPQHF
abundance: .; v_gene: TRBV12-3/TRBV12-4; d_gene: .; j_gene: TRBJ1-6; CDR3nt: TGTGCCAGCAGTTTTGGGGGGGCTTATAATTCACCCCTCCACTTT; CDR3aa: CASSFGGAYNSPLHF
abundance: .; v_gene: TRBV4-1; d_gene: TRBD2; j_gene: TRBJ2-1; CDR3nt: TGCGCCAGCAGCCAAGATAGGGGACTAGGGAATGAGCAGTTCTTC; CDR3aa: CASSQDRGLGNEQFF
abundance: .; v_gene: TRBV6-1; d_gene: TRBD1; j_gene: TRBJ1-5; CDR3nt: TGTGCCAGCAGTAGGACAGGCTATAGCAATCAGCCCCAGCATTTT; CDR3aa: CASSRTGYSNQPQHF
abundance: once; v_gene: TRBV2; d_gene: TRBD1; j_gene: TRBJ1-2; CDR3nt: TGTGCCAGCAGAGTAAGGGGGCCCTATGGCTACACCTTC; CDR3aa: CASRVRGPYGYTF
abundance: .; v_gene: TRBV9; d_gene: TRBD2; j_gene: TRBJ2-3; CDR3nt: TGTCCCAGCAGCCAGATTAGCGGGACTAGCACAGATACGCAGTATTTT; CDR3aa: CPSSQISGTSTDTQYF
abundance: .; v_gene: TRBV5-1; d_gene: TRBD2; j_gene: TRBJ2-1; CDR3nt: TGCGCCAGCAGCGAGATACTAGCGGGAGTTGTCGGGAATGAGCAGTTCTTC; CDR3aa: CASSEILAGVVGNEQFF
abundance: few; v_gene: TRBV15; d_gene: .; j_gene: TRBJ2-1; CDR3nt: TGTGCCACCAGCCGGGACCGAGACAATGAGCAGTTCTTC; CDR3aa: CATSRDRDNEQFF
abundance: many; v_gene: TRBV2; d_gene: .; j_gene: TRBJ1-5; CDR3nt: TGTGCCAGCAGTGACTCTAAGGGTGGCAATCAGCCCCAGCATTTT; CDR3aa: CASSDSKGGNQPQHF
abundance: few; v_gene: TRBV25-1; d_gene: TRBD1; j_gene: TRBJ1-5; CDR3nt: TGTGCCAGCAGTGGGGCGAGAGGACAGGGGGCAGGACAGCCCCAGCATTTT; CDR3aa: CASSGARGQGAGQPQHF
abundance: few; v_gene: TRBV5-1; d_gene: TRBD2; j_gene: TRBJ2-2; CDR3nt: TGCGCCAGCAGCTTCCGACTAGCGGACACCGGGGAGCTGTTTTTT; CDR3aa: CASSFRLADTGELFF
abundance: .; v_gene: TRBV20-1; d_gene: .; j_gene: TRBJ2-7; CDR3nt: TGCAGTGTTAGAAATCCAGCGGGCAACTCCTACGAGCAGTACTTC; CDR3aa: CSVRNPAGNSYEQYF
abundance: few; v_gene: TRBV2; d_gene: TRBD2; j_gene: TRBJ2-2; CDR3nt: TGTGCCAGCAGTGGACTAGCGGCGAACACCGGGGAGCTGTTTTTT; CDR3aa: CASSGLAANTGELFF
abundance: once; v_gene: TRBV19; d_gene: .; j_gene: TRBJ1-6; CDR3nt: TGTGCCAGTAGCCCAAGCGGGACATCTAATTCACCCCTCCACTTT; CDR3aa: CASSPSGTSNSPLHF
abundance: .; v_gene: TRBV6-1; d_gene: .; j_gene: TRBJ1-2; CDR3nt: TGTGCCAGCAAAGCACAGGGAAGGGATGGCTACACCTTC; CDR3aa: CASKAQGRDGYTF
abundance: many; v_gene: TRBV7-2; d_gene: .; j_gene: TRBJ1-5; CDR3nt: TGTGCCAGCAGCCGTTATAGCAATCAGCCCCAGCATTTT; CDR3aa: CASSRYSNQPQHF
abundance: many; v_gene: TRBV10-2; d_gene: .; j_gene: TRBJ1-2; CDR3nt: TGCGCCAGCATGGGGCAGGATGGCTACACCTTC; CDR3aa: CASMGQDGYTF
abundance: many; v_gene: TRBV2; d_gene: TRBD1; j_gene: TRBJ1-1; CDR3nt: TGTGCCAGCAGCGACGCTCGGGACAGGGAGGACACTGAAGCTTTCTTT; CDR3aa: CASSDARDREDTEAFF
abundance: many; v_gene: TRBV2; d_gene: .; j_gene: TRBJ1-4; CDR3nt: TGTGCCAGCAAAGCGGGAGTTAATGAAAAACTGTTTTTT; CDR3aa: CASKAGVNEKLFF
abundance: .; v_gene: TRBV29-1; d_gene: TRBD2; j_gene: TRBJ2-5; CDR3nt: TGCAGCGTTGACCCTAGCGGGAGAAGGGTGACCCAGTACTTC; CDR3aa: CSVDPSGRRVTQYF
abundance: few; v_gene: TRBV28; d_gene: TRBD2; j_gene: TRBJ2-7; CDR3nt: TGTGCCAGCAGACCGACTAGCGGGAGGTTGTACGAGCAGTACTTC; CDR3aa: CASRPTSGRLYEQYF
abundance: many; v_gene: TRBV2; d_gene: .; j_gene: TRBJ1-5; CDR3nt: TGTGCCAGCAGCCATCGCGATCAGCCCCAGCATTTT; CDR3aa: CASSHRDQPQHF
abundance: .; v_gene: TRBV7-2; d_gene: .; j_gene: TRBJ1-6; CDR3nt: TGTGCCAGCAGCTTATCCGGCGGATTTCCCTCACCCCTCCACTTT; CDR3aa: CASSLSGGFPSPLHF
abundance: few; v_gene: TRBV7-3; d_gene: .; j_gene: TRBJ1-2; CDR3nt: TGTGCCAGCACCCAAGAGGTCAGGAGCTACTATGGCTACACCTTC; CDR3aa: CASTQEVRSYYGYTF
abundance: .; v_gene: TRBV14; d_gene: .; j_gene: TRBJ1-2; CDR3nt: TGTGCCAGCAGTGCGAGGGGGGGCTATGGCTACACCTTC; CDR3aa: CASSARGGYGYTF
abundance: few; v_gene: TRBV7-8; d_gene: .; j_gene: TRBJ1-2; CDR3nt: TGTGCCAGCAGCTTCGTTGCGTATGGCTACACCTTC; CDR3aa: CASSFVAYGYTF
abundance: .; v_gene: TRBV4-2; d_gene: .; j_gene: TRBJ2-1; CDR3nt: TGTGCCAGCACCACAACAGGGCCGGGGGAGCAGTTCTTC; CDR3aa: CASTTTGPGEQFF
abundance: .; v_gene: TRBV12-3/TRBV12-4; d_gene: .; j_gene: TRBJ2-2; CDR3nt: TGTGCCAGCAGTTCACTAGGTTCCGGGGAGCTGTTTTTT; CDR3aa: CASSSLGSGELFF
abundance: many; v_gene: TRBV24-1; d_gene: .; j_gene: TRBJ2-7; CDR3nt: TGTGCCACCTCGTCCCAAAGGGAGTTCGGTCGGGAGCAGTACTTC; CDR3aa: CATSSQREFGREQYF
abundance: few; v_gene: TRBV4-2; d_gene: TRBD1; j_gene: TRBJ1-1; CDR3nt: TGTGCCAGCAGCCGACCGACAGGGCTGGGCGCTGAAGCTTTCTTT; CDR3aa: CASSRPTGLGAEAFF
abundance: .; v_gene: TRBV7-3; d_gene: .; j_gene: TRBJ2-6; CDR3nt: TGTGCCGGCAGCTCTGGGGCCAACGTCTTGACTTTC; CDR3aa: CAGSSGANVLTF
abundance: .; v_gene: TRBV5-1; d_gene: .; j_gene: TRBJ2-7; CDR3nt: TGCGCCAGCAGCTCGGACCCCCTAGGAGGGATCCTCGACGAGCAGTACTTC; CDR3aa: CASSSDPLGGILDEQYF
abundance: many; v_gene: TRBV10-2; d_gene: TRBD1; j_gene: TRBJ2-7; CDR3nt: TGCGCCAGCAGACTACCGGGACAGGGCGTGGGCGAGCAGTACTTC; CDR3aa: CASRLPGQGVGEQYF
abundance: .; v_gene: TRBV7-8; d_gene: TRBD2; j_gene: TRBJ2-3; CDR3nt: TGTGTCAGCAGCTTAGAGTGGACTAGCGGGAAAGATACGCAGTATTTT; CDR3aa: CVSSLEWTSGKDTQYF
abundance: .; v_gene: TRBV12-5; d_gene: .; j_gene: TRBJ1-3; CDR3nt: TGTGCTACCCCAGGGACCCAGGGGGGAAACACCATATATTTT; CDR3aa: CATPGTQGGNTIYF
abundance: many; v_gene: TRBV7-3; d_gene: .; j_gene: TRBJ1-1; CDR3nt: TGTGCCAGCAGCTTAAAGGGGGTCAACACTGAAGCTTTCTTT; CDR3aa: CASSLKGVNTEAFF
abundance: many; v_gene: TRBV6-1; d_gene: .; j_gene: TRBJ1-5; CDR3nt: TGTGCCAGCAGTCAGACAGGACCCAATCAGCCCCAGCATTTT; CDR3aa: CASSQTGPNQPQHF
abundance: .; v_gene: TRBV20-1; d_gene: TRBD2; j_gene: TRBJ2-7; CDR3nt: TGCAGTGCTGGACCGGCTTTAGCGGGGGGGCCTTACGAGCAGTACTTC; CDR3aa: CSAGPALAGGPYEQYF
abundance: .; v_gene: TRBV29-1; d_gene: .; j_gene: TRBJ2-2; CDR3nt: TGCAGCGTTGTGGTCCGCGGGGAGCTGTTTTTT; CDR3aa: CSVVVRGELFF
abundance: .; v_gene: TRBV9; d_gene: .; j_gene: TRBJ1-4; CDR3nt: TGCGCCAGCAGCTACCCGGATGAAAAACTGTTTTTT; CDR3aa: CASSYPDEKLFF
abundance: few; v_gene: TRBV2; d_gene: TRBD1; j_gene: TRBJ1-4; CDR3nt: TGTGCCAGCAGTGAGCGCGCCACGACAGGGGCGAATGAAAAACTGTTTTTT; CDR3aa: CASSERATTGANEKLFF
abundance: many; v_gene: TRBV15; d_gene: .; j_gene: TRBJ2-1; CDR3nt: TGTGCCACCGAACGGAACAATGAGCAGTTCTTC; CDR3aa: CATERNNEQFF
abundance: .; v_gene: TRBV2; d_gene: TRBD1; j_gene: TRBJ2-4; CDR3nt: TGTGCCAGCAGCCACCCGGGACAGGGCTCCATTCAGTACTTC; CDR3aa: CASSHPGQGSIQYF
abundance: many; v_gene: TRBV20-1; d_gene: TRBD2; j_gene: TRBJ2-7; CDR3nt: TGCAGTGCTTCTAGCGGGGGAGTCTACGAGCAGTACTTC; CDR3aa: CSASSGGVYEQYF
abundance: few; v_gene: TRBV7-9; d_gene: .; j_gene: TRBJ2-5; CDR3nt: TGTGCCAGCAGCCCGGGCGGCGAGGGGGGGCAAGAGACCCAGTACTTC; CDR3aa: CASSPGGEGGQETQYF